Below, 19 T cell receptor beta chains from the same sample are listed, as sequenced in a study of T cell repertoires in cytomegalovirus infection. TCRdb independently ran MiXCR on the reads; one entry per CDR3 protein. The sample shows a few hundred thousand distinct CDR3 sequences, 22% of them seen only once. For these TCRs, the target antigens are not known. The specimen comprised cultured PBMCs, sampled from culture after CMV antigen stimulation. The receptors shown here come from a human donor in good health (CMV status not recorded). Some clones in this sample may be carry-over from other donors' samples.

This clonotype was detected ten times or more. This rearrangement joins TRBV12-3 or TRBV12-4 to TRBJ2-5, with D tentatively TRBD2 (5 bases). V was cut by 5 bases and J by 0 bases, with 10 bases left in between. The CDR3 spans 14 residues. The CDR3 loop is CASSPKLDQETQYF. The CDR3 DNA is TGTGCCAGCAGTCCAAAACTAGACCAAGAGACCCAGTACTTC.

V and J are TRBV12-3 or TRBV12-4 and TRBJ1-1, with 8 bases that match TRBD1. After removal of 3 bases from V and 12 bases from J, the junction contained 3 bases not matched to a gene. The CDR3 runs 11 residues. The CDR3 region has the DNA TGTGCCAGCAGTTTCGACAGGGGAACTTTCTTT. Translated: CASSFDRGTFF.

The chain couples TRBV7-9 to TRBJ2-7; 8 bases are a match to TRBD2. Germline V gene data show CDR1 as SEHNR and CDR2 as FQNEAQ (reference sequence). V was pared by 2 bases and J by 4 bases, with 13 bases of the junction left unmatched. This CDR3 region has 17 residues. CDR3 DNA: TGTGCCAGCAGCTTATGGGGGAATAGCGGGGTCCGTTACGAGCAGTACGTC. This encodes CASSLWGNSGVRYEQYV.

This clonotype was detected ten times or more. The gene calls are TRBV6-1 and TRBJ1-5, with unresolved D. V was clipped by 5 bases and J by 5 bases, with 13 bases between them. The CDR3 consists of 14 residues. Looked up from germline, CDR1 is MNHNS and CDR2 is SASEGT. The CDR3: CASSSDGVHQPQHF. For the CDR3, the DNA is TGTGCCAGCAGTTCGGACGGAGTTCATCAGCCCCAGCATTTT.

This clonotype was counted many times. This rearrangement joins TRBV12-3 or TRBV12-4 to TRBJ2-1; possibly TRBD2 for D (6 bases). V gave up 6 bases and J gave up 6 bases, with 15 bases separating them. The CDR3 is made up of 14 amino acids. The CDR3 coding sequence is TGTGCCAGCAGAGGGTCCGGGACTCGCAATGAGCAGTTCTTC. Its translation is CASRGSGTRNEQFF.

The chain couples TRBV7-9 to TRBJ2-1; 9 nucleotides agree with TRBD1. Unmatched junction bases numbered 9, after V lost 1 base and J lost 8 bases. The CDR3 loop spans 16 amino acids. CDR1 and CDR2 (germline): SEHNR, FQNEAQ (reference sequence). The CDR3 is CASSLGDRELWDEQFF. As DNA, the CDR3 is TGTGCCAGCAGCTTAGGGGACAGGGAACTTTGGGATGAGCAGTTCTTC. The full variable domain, rest sourced from reference TRBV7-9 and TRBJ2-1, is DTGVSQNPRHKITKRGQNVTFRCDPISEHNRLYWYRQTLGQGPEFLTYFQNEAQLEKSRLLSDRFSAERPKGSFSTLEIQRTEQGDSAMYLCASSLGDRELWDEQFFGPGTRLTVL.

J is TRBJ1-1 and V is TRBV15, with D uncertain. The CDR3 runs 15 residues. V was shortened by 1 base and J by 1 base, with 10 bases between the two germline ends. Germline CDR1 LNHNV, CDR2 YYDKDF (reference sequence). The CDR3, as DNA: TGTGCCACCAGCAGAGGGGAGTTTGCGAACACTGAAGCTTTCTTT. Translation: CATSRGEFANTEAFF.

This clonotype was detected many times. The genes are TRBV7-9 and TRBJ2-3, with 7 nucleotides matching TRBD1. CDR1 is SEHNR and CDR2 is FQNEAQ in the germline V gene (reference sequence). V was pared by 6 bases and J by 2 bases, with 5 bases of the junction left unmatched. The CDR3 loop spans 14 amino acids. In nucleotides, the CDR3 is TGTGCCAGCAGGAGGGACAGCAACACAGATACGCAGTATTTT. Amino acids: CASRRDSNTDTQYF.

The V and J genes are TRBV6-2 or TRBV6-3 and TRBJ2-7; TRBD2 might be the D (6 bases). This CDR3 is built from 12 residues. Germline CDR1 MNHEY, CDR2 SVGEGT. The V and J ends lost 10 bases and 2 bases respectively, with 12 bases between them. The CDR3 nucleotides read TGTGCCACACGAGGAGGGACCTACGAGCAGTACTTC. It translates to CATRGGTYEQYF.

The table lists this clonotype with many counts. The gene calls are TRBV9 and TRBJ2-2, with TRBD2 identical over 8 bases. The J segment lost 4 bases and the V segment lost 0 bases, leaving 5 bases of the junction unmatched. This CDR3 contains 16 residues. Germline loops: CDR1 SGDLS, CDR2 YYNGEE. The CDR3 loop reads CASSVGAGLGTGELFF. The CDR3 DNA is TGTGCCAGCAGCGTAGGGGCGGGACTAGGCACCGGGGAGCTGTTTTTT.

This clonotype was seen at least ten times. This sequence joins TRBV6-2 or TRBV6-3 and TRBJ2-7; TRBD1 might be the D (6 bases). Trimming cost V 6 bases and J 2 bases, with 11 bases left between them. The germline V gene encodes CDR1 MNHEY and CDR2 SVGEGT. The CDR3 sequence is 13 residues long. DNA of the CDR3: TGTGCCAGCAGAATCACAGGGACCTACGAGCAGTACTTC. Protein: CASRITGTYEQYF.

The sample holds many counts of this clonotype. This sequence joins TRBV7-9 and TRBJ1-1, with D uncertain. Per germline, CDR1 SEHNR and CDR2 FQNEAQ (reference sequence). Trimming took 3 bases from V and 6 from J, leaving 8 bases between them. The CDR3 loop spans 12 amino acids. CDR3 loop: CASSFKEPEAFF. The CDR3, as DNA: TGTGCCAGCAGCTTTAAGGAACCTGAAGCTTTCTTT.

The chain couples TRBV10-3 to TRBJ2-7, with D unclear. The CDR3 extends over 12 amino acids. The germline CDR1 and CDR2 sequences are ENHRY and SYGVKD. Trimming left V 2 bases short and J 2 bases short, with 4 bases between. CDR3 loop: CAISEGAYEQYF. CDR3 sequence (DNA): TGTGCCATCAGTGAGGGAGCCTACGAGCAGTACTTC.

The rearrangement uses TRBV28 and TRBJ2-1, with D possibly being TRBD2 (6 bases). CDR1 is MDHEN, CDR2 SYDVKM, per germline. V lost 6 bases and J 1 base, leaving 16 bases between the germline ends. The CDR3 has 16 amino acids. Here the CDR3 DNA reads TGTGCCAGCAGCTACGGGGGAGCTGGATCCTACAATGAGCAGTTCTTC. Its translation is CASSYGGAGSYNEQFF.

This clonotype was recorded at least ten times. V is TRBV20-1 and J is TRBJ2-1; TRBD2 aligns across 7 bases. CDR3 length equals 14 residues. Losses at the gene ends were 3 bases for V and 4 bases for J; bases not matched to a gene: 6. From germline, CDR1 is DFQATT and CDR2 SNEGSKA (reference sequence). The CDR3 loop reads CSASGLAVYNEQFF. Written as DNA, the CDR3 is TGCAGTGCTAGCGGTCTAGCGGTATACAATGAGCAGTTCTTC.

This clonotype was counted many times. The genes are TRBV6-1 and TRBJ2-5; 14 bases line up with TRBD2. The CDR3 extends over 19 amino acids. Germline CDR1 reads MNHNS; CDR2 reads SASEGT. J gave up 0 bases and V 4 bases, and 10 bases lay outside the gene matches. CDR3 residues: CASSGTGGTSGSYQETQYF. The CDR3 DNA is TGTGCCAGCAGTGGAACTGGTGGGACTAGCGGGAGTTACCAAGAGACCCAGTACTTC.

The chain uses TRBV20-1 and TRBJ2-5; 12 positions agree with TRBD2. The V gene end was trimmed by 5 bases and the J gene end by 5 bases; junction bases not matched to a gene: 18. CDR3 length equals 18 residues. Per germline, CDR1 DFQATT and CDR2 SNEGSKA (reference sequence). The chain's CDR3 is CSADDRLAGALEVETQYF. CDR3 in DNA: TGCAGTGCTGATGACAGACTAGCGGGAGCGTTAGAGGTGGAGACCCAGTACTTC.

The sample holds a few counts of this clonotype. The chain recombines TRBV11-2 with TRBJ2-3; a possible D gene is TRBD2 (6 bases). CDR3 length: 15 amino acids. Germline CDR1 reads SGHAT; CDR2 reads FQNNGV. Trimming cost V 5 bases and J 6 bases, with 18 bases left between them. The CDR3 region is CASSDPTSGSDTQYF. The CDR3 DNA sequence: TGTGCCAGCAGCGACCCGACTAGTGGTTCCGATACGCAGTATTTT.

V usage is TRBV6-2 or TRBV6-3 and J usage is TRBJ2-5; a possible D gene is TRBD1 (6 bases). V was clipped by 4 bases and J by 1 base, with 10 bases between them. In germline, CDR1 is MNHEY, CDR2 SVGEGT. The CDR3 runs to 14 residues. DNA for the CDR3: TGTGCCAGCAGTTTACAGGGATTCCAAGAGACCCAGTACTTC. Translating gives CASSLQGFQETQYF.